This T cell receptor beta chain was identified in a study of CD8 T cells in ankylosing spondylitis. Regarding the study as a whole: A TCR beta motif of fewer than ten highly homologous variants seemed to mark ankylosing spondylitis blood.

TCRdb independently ran MiXCR on the 5' RACE reads; one entry per CDR3 protein. The sample gives more than 650,000 distinct CDR3 sequences, 10% to 15% of which show up once; more than 0.5% is in the top ten. V was cut by 2 bases and J by 6 bases, with 13 bases left in between. The germline CDR1 and CDR2 sequences are SGHDT and YYEEEE. This CDR3 spans 14 amino acids. This clonotype was seen a few times. As yet, its antigen is unknown. This clonotype was sampled from a male donor with ankylosing spondylitis. The sample was blood, either unsorted or a sorted T cell fraction (not recorded which). The chain joins TRBV5-6 to TRBJ2-3; D is perhaps TRBD2 (6 bases). The CDR3 DNA sequence: TGTGCCAGCAGCTTCGGGACTGAGTTCGATACGCAGTATTTT. Amino acid sequence: CASSFGTEFDTQYF.